The T cell receptor beta chain under discussion was sequenced for a study of T cells in Graves' hyperthyroidism and ophthalmopathy. Germline V lookup: CDR1 SGHTA, CDR2 FQGNSA. The V and J ends lost 7 bases and 8 bases, in that order; junction bases with no gene match: 16. The CDR3 is 15 residues long. Amplified TCR beta CDR3 regions derived from RNA transcripts. During a first-round RT-PCR of the TCR CDR3, the HTBI primer set was used. Each CDR3 protein is one row after TCRdb ran MiXCR on the multiplex PCR reads. Among some 370,000 distinct CDR3 sequences listed, about 18% were seen once. This TCR was recovered from a woman in her 30s with Graves' hyperthyroidism that later progressed to Graves' ophthalmopathy. The sequenced sample was blood. This rearrangement joins TRBV7-2 to TRBJ2-5, with TRBD2 matching 7 bases. The CDR3 here is CASTNTWGGNITQYF. CDR3 DNA sequence: TGTGCCAGCACCAACACCTGGGGGGGTAATATTACCCAGTACTTC.